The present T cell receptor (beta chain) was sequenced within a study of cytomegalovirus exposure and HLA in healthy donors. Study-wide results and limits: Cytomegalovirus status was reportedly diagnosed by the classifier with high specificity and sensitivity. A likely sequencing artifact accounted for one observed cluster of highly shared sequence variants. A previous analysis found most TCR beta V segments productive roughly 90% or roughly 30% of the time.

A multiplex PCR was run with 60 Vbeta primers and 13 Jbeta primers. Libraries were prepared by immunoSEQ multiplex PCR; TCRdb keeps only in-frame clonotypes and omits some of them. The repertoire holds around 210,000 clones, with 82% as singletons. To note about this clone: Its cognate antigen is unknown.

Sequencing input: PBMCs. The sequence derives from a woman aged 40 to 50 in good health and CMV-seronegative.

CDR3 residues: CASSYSAPGTSAQYF. CDR3 sequence (DNA): TGTGCCAGCAGTTACTCCGCACCCGGGACTAGCGCGCAGTATTTT. The chain carries TRBV6-5 and TRBJ2-3; 10 nucleotides align to TRBD2. Per germline, CDR1 MNHEY and CDR2 SVGAGI. The CDR3 loop spans 15 amino acids. V lost 0 bases, J lost 10 bases, and 7 bases stayed unmatched.